These T cell receptor beta chains were read from a single sample in a study of blood T cell repertoires in COVID-19. Sequenced by immunoSEQ multiplex PCR; TCRdb stores in-frame clones only, minus some. The data show 200,000 to 300,000 clones, with 84% seen just once and over 1.5% held by the top ten. Sequencing used peripheral blood. Source of these receptors: a woman aged 35 to 49 who had recovered from COVID-19. The CDR3 runs from the conserved cysteine through the conserved F or W. Fields, in order: J gene, clone size, D gene, V gene, CDR3 protein, CDR3 DNA. D genes are given only for firm matches. The size entry is marked missing in some rows and otherwise reads once, few, many or a size class.

>TRBJ2-2|.|.|TRBV5-1
CASSPEGPSRAGELFF
TGCGCCAGCAGCCCCGAGGGCCCCTCCCGAGCCGGGGAGCTGTTTTTT
>TRBJ1-4|once|.|TRBV28
CASSGRGEKLFF
TGTGCCAGCAGCGGAAGGGGGGAAAAACTGTTTTTT
>TRBJ1-6|.|.|TRBV5-4
CASSAGSSPLHF
TGTGCCAGCAGCGCGGGGAGTTCACCCCTCCACTTT
>TRBJ2-3|.|TRBD1|TRBV15
CATSRPPGQGDTQYF
TGTGCCACCAGCAGACCCCCGGGACAGGGCGATACGCAGTATTTT
>TRBJ2-5|.|TRBD2|TRBV30
CAWSGGAWETQYF
TGTGCCTGGAGCGGGGGGGCCTGGGAGACCCAGTACTTC
>TRBJ1-4|.|.|TRBV25-1
CASSARSAGNSNEKLFF
TGTGCCAGCAGTGCCCGATCCGCAGGGAATTCTAATGAAAAACTGTTTTTT
>TRBJ1-1|.|TRBD1|TRBV18
CASSVVTGGDTEAFF
TGTGCCAGCTCAGTTGTGACAGGGGGTGACACTGAAGCTTTCTTT
>TRBJ1-2|.|.|TRBV24-1
CATSDLSRARGYTF
TGTGCCACCAGTGATTTAAGCAGGGCTCGAGGCTACACCTTC
>TRBJ2-2|few|TRBD1|TRBV6-5
CASSYWGQGGELFF
TGTGCCAGCAGTTACTGGGGACAGGGCGGGGAGCTGTTTTTT
>TRBJ2-6|once|TRBD1|TRBV11-2
CASSPGTGNSGANVLTF
TGTGCCAGCAGCCCTGGGACAGGCAACTCTGGGGCCAACGTCCTGACTTTC
>TRBJ2-2|.|TRBD1|TRBV9
CASSVAAGGDTGELFF
TGTGCCAGCAGCGTAGCGGCAGGGGGTGACACCGGGGAGCTGTTTTTT
>TRBJ2-1|.|.|TRBV6-2/TRBV6-3
CASSFDAGGSDEQFF
TGTGCCAGCAGTTTTGACGCCGGTGGGAGTGATGAGCAGTTCTTC
>TRBJ1-2|.|.|TRBV29-1
CSVDADGGTGNYGYTF
TGCAGCGTTGATGCCGATGGGGGGACGGGTAACTATGGCTACACCTTC
>TRBJ2-1|few|TRBD2|TRBV28
CASSSAGGGRDNEQFF
TGTGCCAGCAGTTCCGCTGGCGGGGGGAGGGACAATGAGCAGTTCTTC
>TRBJ2-7|.|TRBD2|TRBV27
CASSLSTSGGSEQYF
TGTGCCAGCAGTTTATCGACTAGCGGGGGCAGTGAGCAGTACTTC
>TRBJ2-7|.|.|TRBV20-1
CSAVRGYEQYF
TGCAGTGCAGTGCGGGGTTACGAGCAGTACTTC
>TRBJ2-7|.|.|TRBV5-1
CASSLRRQGPSYEQYF
TGCGCCAGCAGCCTTCGCCGGCAGGGTCCCTCCTACGAGCAGTACTTC
>TRBJ1-1|.|.|TRBV6-5
CASSRRGYVGTEAFF
TGTGCCAGCAGTAGGCGGGGGTACGTAGGCACTGAAGCTTTCTTT
>TRBJ1-5|.|TRBD1|TRBV6-5
CASRKTGANQPQHF
TGTGCCAGCAGAAAGACAGGGGCAAATCAGCCCCAGCATTTT
>TRBJ2-1|.|TRBD1|TRBV2
CASSVQGVNEQFF
TGTGCCAGCAGTGTACAGGGGGTCAATGAGCAGTTCTTC
>TRBJ2-5|few|.|TRBV29-1
CSVERSSYETQYF
TGCAGCGTTGAGCGGTCTAGCTACGAGACCCAGTACTTC
>TRBJ1-1|.|.|TRBV18
CASSLNSRQDTEAFF
TGTGCCAGCTCCCTTAATAGCCGACAGGACACTGAAGCTTTCTTT
>TRBJ2-3|.|.|TRBV27
CASSLGAPWGFPSTDTQYF
TGTGCCAGCAGTTTAGGGGCTCCGTGGGGATTTCCTAGCACAGATACGCAGTATTTT
>TRBJ1-5|.|TRBD1|TRBV5-6
CASSFGTGGLPQHF
TGTGCCAGCAGCTTCGGGACAGGGGGTTTGCCCCAGCATTTT
>TRBJ1-5|.|TRBD1|TRBV7-9
CASSLGTGGLNQPQHF
TGTGCCAGCAGCTTAGGGACAGGGGGTCTCAATCAGCCCCAGCATTTT
>TRBJ2-1|.|TRBD2|TRBV19
CASSIDGPSRGGASGEQFF
TGTGCCAGTAGTATAGATGGCCCCAGTCGCGGGGGGGCCTCTGGTGAGCAGTTCTTC
>TRBJ1-2|.|.|TRBV19
CASSIEDSYGYTF
TGTGCCAGTAGTATAGAGGACAGCTATGGCTACACCTTC
>TRBJ1-3|.|TRBD1|TRBV10-3
CAISESQGQFGNTIYF
TGTGCCATCAGTGAGTCACAGGGGCAGTTCGGAAACACCATATATTTT
>TRBJ2-3|.|.|TRBV5-1
CASRQDLGGTQYF
TGCGCCAGCAGACAGGACTTGGGAGGTACGCAGTATTTT
>TRBJ2-7|.|TRBD1|TRBV28
CASSSQGLEQYF
TGTGCCAGCAGTTCACAGGGGTTAGAGCAGTACTTC
>TRBJ1-1|.|.|TRBV30
CAWRLYSRNTEAFF
TGTGCCTGGCGCCTCTATAGTCGGAACACTGAAGCTTTCTTT
>TRBJ1-3|.|.|TRBV28
CAAIASSGNTIYF
TGTGCCGCCATAGCGAGCTCTGGAAACACCATATATTTT
>TRBJ1-2|.|.|TRBV12-3/TRBV12-4
CASSLGRSSGYTF
TGTGCCAGCAGTTTGGGCAGGTCCAGCGGCTACACCTTC
>TRBJ2-3|.|.|TRBV3-1/TRBV3-2
CASSPTPDRTDTQYF
TGTGCCAGCAGCCCAACTCCGGACAGAACAGATACGCAGTATTTT
>TRBJ1-2|.|.|TRBV7-2
CASSLASGDSYYGYTF
TGTGCCAGCAGCTTAGCGTCGGGGGATTCTTACTATGGCTACACCTTC
>TRBJ1-1|.|.|TRBV28
CASSFPGVEAFF
TGTGCCAGCAGTTTTCCCGGGGTAGAAGCTTTCTTT
>TRBJ2-3|.|.|TRBV18
CASSPLLQGTDTQYF
TGTGCCAGCTCACCACTTCTACAGGGCACAGATACGCAGTATTTT
>TRBJ2-3|once|.|TRBV6-5
CASSYRAGATDTQYF
TGTGCCAGCAGCTACAGGGCGGGGGCCACAGATACGCAGTATTTT
>TRBJ2-1|.|.|TRBV6-5
CASSYGPGREQFF
TGTGCCAGCAGTTACGGGCCGGGGAGGGAGCAGTTCTTC
>TRBJ2-2|.|.|TRBV7-9
CASSARQGLTGELFF
TGTGCCAGCAGCGCCCGACAGGGACTCACCGGGGAGCTGTTTTTT
>TRBJ2-5|.|TRBD1|TRBV3-1/TRBV3-2
CASSPYRGQETQYF
TGTGCCAGCAGCCCCTACAGGGGGCAAGAGACCCAGTACTTC
>TRBJ2-5|.|.|TRBV6-5
CASSYGGRGETQYF
TGTGCCAGCAGTTACGGGGGACGGGGGGAGACCCAGTACTTC
>TRBJ2-6|.|.|TRBV5-1
CASMEGSSGANVLTF
TGCGCCAGCATGGAGGGTAGCTCTGGGGCCAACGTCCTGACTTTC
>TRBJ1-4|.|TRBD1|TRBV5-1
CASSSGTANEKLFF
TGCGCCAGCAGCTCCGGGACAGCTAATGAAAAACTGTTTTTT
>TRBJ1-3|.|.|TRBV18
CASSPLGSSGNTIYF
TGTGCCAGCTCACCGCTGGGGAGCTCTGGAAACACCATATATTTT
>TRBJ2-1|.|.|TRBV9
CASSVGQGSSYNEQFF
TGTGCCAGCAGCGTAGGCCAGGGAAGTTCCTACAATGAGCAGTTCTTC
>TRBJ1-2|.|.|TRBV30
CAWSAQGYGYTF
TGTGCCTGGAGTGCACAGGGCTATGGCTACACCTTC
>TRBJ1-5|few|TRBD1|TRBV30
CAWSFGTVNQPQHF
TGTGCCTGGAGTTTTGGGACAGTCAATCAGCCCCAGCATTTT
>TRBJ1-1|once|.|TRBV11-2
CASSFRRRVNTEAFF
TGTGCCAGCAGCTTTAGGAGGAGGGTGAACACTGAAGCTTTCTTT
>TRBJ2-2|few|TRBD1|TRBV2
CASRLGQGNTGELFF
TGTGCCAGCAGGCTTGGACAGGGGAACACCGGGGAGCTGTTTTTT
>TRBJ2-7|.|.|TRBV11-2
CASSYREGQGREQYF
TGTGCCAGCAGCTATCGGGAGGGACAGGGAAGGGAGCAGTACTTC
>TRBJ2-7|.|TRBD2|TRBV7-2
CASSSGLAGTNEQYF
TGTGCCAGCAGCTCTGGACTAGCGGGGACAAACGAGCAGTACTTC
>TRBJ1-1|.|.|TRBV5-1
CASSLGTENTEAFF
TGCGCCAGCAGCTTGGGTACAGAGAACACTGAAGCTTTCTTT
>TRBJ2-7|.|TRBD1|TRBV10-3
CAITESGTGMGEQYF
TGTGCCATCACCGAGTCTGGGACAGGGATGGGCGAGCAGTACTTC
>TRBJ2-1|.|.|TRBV27
CASSQLGAGYNEQFF
TGTGCCAGCAGTCAGCTGGGGGCAGGCTACAATGAGCAGTTCTTC